Below, 4 T cell receptor beta chains from the same sample are listed, as sequenced in a study of cytomegalovirus exposure and HLA in healthy donors (dated by TCRdb to the late 2010s). Library prep was done by the immunoSEQ multiplex PCR assay. The multiplex PCR relied on a mix of 60 forward primers for TCR Vbeta segments and 13 reverse primers for TCR Jbeta segments. Held by TCRdb, this immuneACCESS table contains in-frame sequences only and omits some clones. Under half of the omission traces to an unresolved V gene where checked; the cause of the rest is unknown. Across this sample there are approximately 180,000 clones, with over 70% seen only once. Clones ranked in the top ten supply around 1.5% of the sample. Material: PBMCs. Every receptor here comes from a woman in her twenties or thirties in good health and CMV-seropositive.

The rearrangement links TRBV28 to TRBJ1-2, with 8 bases matching TRBD1. V lost 6 bases and J lost 1; bases outside the gene matches: 4. Germline-derived CDR1 and CDR2 are MDHEN and SYDVKM. This CDR3 is 14 amino acids long. The CDR3 DNA is TGTGCCAGCAGGATGACAGGGGATAACTATGGCTACACCTTC. Translation: CASRMTGDNYGYTF.

The V and J genes are TRBV28 and TRBJ1-2; possibly TRBD1 for D (6 bases). From germline, CDR1 is MDHEN and CDR2 SYDVKM. This CDR3 is 15 amino acids long. The V end lost 7 bases, the J end lost 0 bases, and 15 bases lay between the germline ends. For the CDR3, the DNA is TGTGCCAGCAAGGGAAGAACAGGGACTAACTATGGCTACACCTTC. Encoded protein: CASKGRTGTNYGYTF.

The chain joins TRBV4-3 to TRBJ2-7, with 7 positions matching TRBD2. CDR3 length equals 15 residues. Per germline, CDR1 LGHNA and CDR2 YSLEER. Germline trimming cut 3 bases from V and 4 bases from J; bases unmatched to any gene: 9. The chain's CDR3 is CASSHVLGGEYEQYF. The CDR3 DNA is TGCGCCAGCAGCCACGTTCTGGGAGGGGAATACGAGCAGTACTTC.

The chain joins TRBV18 to TRBJ2-5, with a possible D match to TRBD2 (6 bases). The CDR3 runs 13 residues. CDR1 KGHSH and CDR2 LQKENI come from the germline V gene. Trimming shortened V by 2 bases and J by 5 bases, and 9 bases separated the two germline ends. The CDR3 sequence: CASSPGGEETQYF. CDR3 nucleotide sequence: TGTGCCAGCTCACCAGGCGGGGAGGAGACCCAGTACTTC.